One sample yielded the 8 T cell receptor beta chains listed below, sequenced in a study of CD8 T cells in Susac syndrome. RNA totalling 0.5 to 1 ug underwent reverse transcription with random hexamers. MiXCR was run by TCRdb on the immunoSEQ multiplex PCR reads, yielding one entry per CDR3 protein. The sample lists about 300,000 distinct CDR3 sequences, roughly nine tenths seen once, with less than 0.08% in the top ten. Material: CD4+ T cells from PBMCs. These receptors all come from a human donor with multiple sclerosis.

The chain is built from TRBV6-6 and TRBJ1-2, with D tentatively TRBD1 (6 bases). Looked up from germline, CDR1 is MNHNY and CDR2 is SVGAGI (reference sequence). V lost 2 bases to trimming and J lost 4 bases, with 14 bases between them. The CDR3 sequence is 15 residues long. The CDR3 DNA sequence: TGTGCCAGCAGTTACCCGGAACAGGGACTCTATGGCTACACCTTC. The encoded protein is CASSYPEQGLYGYTF.

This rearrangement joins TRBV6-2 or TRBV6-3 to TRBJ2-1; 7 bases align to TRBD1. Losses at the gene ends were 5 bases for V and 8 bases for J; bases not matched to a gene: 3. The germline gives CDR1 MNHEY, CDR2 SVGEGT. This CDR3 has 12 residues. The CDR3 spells CASSNRGYEQFF. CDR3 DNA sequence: TGTGCCAGCAGTAACAGGGGTTATGAGCAGTTCTTC.

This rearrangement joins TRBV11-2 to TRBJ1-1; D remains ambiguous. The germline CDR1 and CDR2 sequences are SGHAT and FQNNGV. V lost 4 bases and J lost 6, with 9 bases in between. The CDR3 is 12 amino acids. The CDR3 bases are TGTGCCAGCAGCTGGACCGTGGCTGAAGCTTTCTTT. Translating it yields CASSWTVAEAFF.

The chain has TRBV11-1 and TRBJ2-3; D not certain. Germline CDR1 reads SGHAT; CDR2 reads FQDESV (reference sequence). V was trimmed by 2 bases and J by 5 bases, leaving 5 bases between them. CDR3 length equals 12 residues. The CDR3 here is CASSLNQDTQYF. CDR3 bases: TGTGCCAGCAGCTTAAACCAAGATACGCAGTATTTT.

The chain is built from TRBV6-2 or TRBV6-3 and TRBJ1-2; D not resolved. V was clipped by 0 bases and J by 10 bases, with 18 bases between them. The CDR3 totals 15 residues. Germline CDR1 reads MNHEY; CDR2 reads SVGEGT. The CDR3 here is CASSYSKLTGSDYTF. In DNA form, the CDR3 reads TGTGCCAGCAGTTACTCGAAATTGACCGGGAGTGACTACACCTTC.

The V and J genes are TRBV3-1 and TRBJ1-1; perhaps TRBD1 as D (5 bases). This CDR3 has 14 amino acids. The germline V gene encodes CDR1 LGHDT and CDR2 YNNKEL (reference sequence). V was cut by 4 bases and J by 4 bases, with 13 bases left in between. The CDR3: CASSPPWGGTEAFF. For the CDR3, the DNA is TGTGCCAGCAGCCCCCCTTGGGGGGGCACTGAAGCTTTCTTT.

The DNA for the CDR3 is TGCAGTGCTAGAGAGCAGGGCAATCAGCCCCAGCATTTT. Amino acids: CSAREQGNQPQHF. The rearrangement uses TRBV20-1 and TRBJ1-5, with D unclear. Looked up from germline, CDR1 is DFQATT and CDR2 is SNEGSKA (reference sequence). V was trimmed by 0 bases and J by 2 bases, leaving 5 bases between them. The CDR3 is 13 residues long.

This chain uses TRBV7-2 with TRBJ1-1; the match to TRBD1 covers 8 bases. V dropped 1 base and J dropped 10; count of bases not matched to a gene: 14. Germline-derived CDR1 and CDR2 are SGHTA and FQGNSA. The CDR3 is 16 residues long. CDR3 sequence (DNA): TGTGCCAGCAGCTTAGGGGGGGGCAGGGGGCGCCTAGTAGCTTTCTTT. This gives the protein CASSLGGGRGRLVAFF.